The sequence of this T cell receptor beta chain was determined in a study of blood T cell repertoires in COVID-19. The V end lost 2 bases, the J end lost 0 bases, and 12 bases lay between the germline ends. This CDR3 contains 15 residues. The data were produced by immunoSEQ multiplex PCR, yet TCRdb's version contains in-frame clones alone and is incomplete. The sample comprises 30,000 to 45,000 clones, around nine tenths of which are singletons, and less than 5.5% rests with the top ten. This chain connects TRBV5-3 to TRBJ2-7; D gene ambiguous. Being an ORF, TRBV5-3 has a function that is uncertain. The sequence was collected from a woman in her seventies with active COVID-19. Sequences were obtained from peripheral blood. Here the CDR3 DNA reads TGTGCCAGAAGCTTAGTCCTGCGGAGCTCCTACGAGCAGTACTTC. Protein sequence: CARSLVLRSSYEQYF.